This T cell receptor (beta chain) is drawn from a study of spatial heterogeneity in lung cancer. Study as a whole: Detected beta-chain sequences consistently exceeded alpha-chain sequences.

This clonotype has more than one count but fewer than ten. One entry per CDR3 protein results from TCRdb running MiXCR on the 5' RACE reads. Seen here are roughly 79,000 distinct CDR3 sequences, roughly 12% observed once, and the top ten hold about 4.5%. As for time point: sample taken at primary tumor resection. Whole RNA, which was extracted from tumor, nontumor lung tissue or frozen PBMC, was sequenced without any cell sorting. The donor group consisted of under 90 patients who had untreated, early-stage non-small cell lung cancer. Trimming took 2 bases from V and 2 from J, leaving 5 bases between them. The CDR3 sequence is 13 residues long. Germline CDR1 is LNHNV and CDR2 is YYDKDF (reference sequence).

Sequenced material: PBMCs, taken at surgery. The sequence was obtained from a male donor with early-stage non-small cell lung cancer. The chain combines TRBV15 with TRBJ2-3; D is unresolved. CDR3 loop: CATSRFSTDTQYF. Here the CDR3 DNA reads TGTGCCACCAGCAGATTCTCCACAGATACGCAGTATTTT.